Detailed here is one T cell receptor (beta chain). Its antigen is still unknown. V trimming: 1 base; J trimming: 2 bases; junction bases outside the gene matches: 3. The V gene's germline CDR1 is MDHEN and CDR2 SYDVKM. This CDR3 is 15 amino acids long. TEMRA, effector memory, memory and naive subsets, all unstimulated, were sequenced in a few donor pairs. TCR templates numbering 80,000 to 100,000 were assayed per sample. The data were produced by immunoSEQ multiplex PCR, yet TCRdb's version contains in-frame clones alone and is incomplete. The sample includes tens of thousands of clones, less than 80% of them seen just once. This entry belongs to a study of siplizumab effects on memory and regulatory T cells. Study-wide results and caveats: Major contributors to the alloresponse seemed to be naive T cells, which also appeared more diverse than memory cells. Controls showed an average of approximately 25% Treg-derived mappable alloreactive CD4+ clones, while siplizumab showed around 73%.

Sequencing was done on a sample of memory CD4+ T cells sorted from blood. The TCR was taken from a human donor in good health. The chain couples TRBV28 to TRBJ2-7, with TRBD1 matching over 9 bases. CDR3 residues: CASSLLTGGPYEQYF. The CDR3 DNA sequence: TGTGCCAGCAGTTTATTGACAGGGGGGCCCTACGAGCAGTACTTC.